Following are 26 T cell receptor beta chains from one sample sequenced in a study of technical replicates of blood from a few donors. Sequencing used immunoSEQ multiplex PCR; TCRdb keeps in-frame clones, though not all of them. The repertoire holds about 71,000 clones, roughly 92% seen once, with over 0.35% in the top ten. Sequencing was performed on T cells isolated from PBMCs. These TCRs come from a human donor in good health.

This chain joins TRBV4-3 and TRBJ2-7, with TRBD2 identical over 10 bases. The CDR3 contains 15 residues. The germline V gene encodes CDR1 LGHNA and CDR2 YSLEER. J lost 4 bases, V lost 4 bases, and 7 bases had no gene match. This CDR3 is CASSLETSGYYEQYF. Written as DNA, the CDR3 is TGCGCCAGCAGCCTAGAGACTAGCGGGTATTACGAGCAGTACTTC.

The chain carries TRBV10-2 and TRBJ2-5; D remains unclear. Trimming shortened V by 4 bases and J by 5 bases, and 11 bases separated the two germline ends. The CDR3 runs 13 residues. From germline, CDR1 is WSHSY and CDR2 SAAADI. This CDR3 is CASSVEPRETQYF. CDR3 nucleotides: TGCGCCAGCAGTGTCGAGCCTCGGGAGACCCAGTACTTC.

The V and J genes are TRBV7-6 and TRBJ2-5, with D possibly matching TRBD2 (6 bases). This CDR3 spans 15 amino acids. The germline V gene encodes CDR1 SGHVS and CDR2 FNYEAQ. V was pared by 4 bases and J by 2 bases, with 14 bases between. Written as DNA, the CDR3 is TGTGCCAGCAGCTCCCTTGGAGGGGCACAAGAGACCCAGTACTTC. Translation gives CASSSLGGAQETQYF.

V usage is TRBV4-1 and J usage is TRBJ2-7, with a possible D match to TRBD2 (5 bases). Germline CDR1 MGHRA, CDR2 YSYEKL. CDR3 length: 16 residues. Trimming took 1 base from V and 2 from J, leaving 15 bases between them. The CDR3 coding sequence is TGCGCCAGCAGCCAAGTACCTGGACTGTTTACCTACGAGCAGTACTTC. Its protein is CASSQVPGLFTYEQYF.

J is TRBJ1-5 and V is TRBV2; 7 bases line up with TRBD1. The V segment lost 2 bases and the J segment 6 bases; nucleotides outside the gene matches: 10. In germline, CDR1 is SNHLY, CDR2 FYNNEI. The CDR3 is 16 residues long. Written as DNA, the CDR3 is TGTGCCAGCAGTGAAATTGGGTACAGGGGAAGTCAGCCCCAGCATTTT. Amino acid sequence: CASSEIGYRGSQPQHF.

V usage is TRBV27 and J usage is TRBJ2-7; no clear D. The CDR3 runs 13 residues. Trimming left V 3 bases short and J 1 base short, with 7 bases between. Germline-derived CDR1 and CDR2 are MNHEY and SMNVEV (reference sequence). CDR3 sequence reads: CASSFRQSYEQYF. CDR3 in DNA: TGTGCCAGCAGTTTTAGACAATCCTACGAGCAGTACTTC.

This chain links TRBV11-2 with TRBJ2-3, with D maybe TRBD1 (5 bases). The CDR3 spans 15 residues. V was cut by 3 bases and J by 1 base, with 11 bases left in between. Germline lookup yields CDR1 SGHAT and CDR2 FQNNGV. This CDR3 is CASSFTQARTDTQYF. CDR3 nucleotides: TGTGCCAGCAGCTTTACACAGGCCCGCACAGATACGCAGTATTTT.

This clone was seen a few times. This chain connects TRBV11-2 to TRBJ1-1; perhaps TRBD1 as D (6 bases). Germline CDR1 SGHAT, CDR2 FQNNGV. V shed 7 bases and J shed 0 bases, with 12 bases lying between them. The CDR3 covers 14 residues. The CDR3 loop is CASKPGAMNTEAFF. The CDR3 coding sequence is TGTGCCAGCAAGCCAGGGGCCATGAACACTGAAGCTTTCTTT. The complete variable domain, with remaining parts taken from reference TRBV11-2 and TRBJ1-1, reads EAGVAQSPRYKIIEKRQSVAFWCNPISGHATLYWYQQILGQGPKLLIQFQNNGVVDDSQLPKDRFSAERLKGVDSTLKIQPAKLEDSAVYLCASKPGAMNTEAFFGQGTRLTVV.

CDR3 bases: TGCGCCAGCAGCTTGGCCGCTACCGAGCAGTACTTC. Its protein is CASSLAATEQYF. The rearrangement uses TRBV5-1 and TRBJ2-7, with D hard to call. CDR1 and CDR2 (germline): SGHRS, YFSETQ. The CDR3 extends over 12 amino acids. V was cut by 0 bases and J by 6 bases, with 7 bases left in between.

The gene calls are TRBV18 and TRBJ2-1; D may be TRBD1 (5 bases). The ends were cut back, 3 bases at V and 4 bases at J, with 10 bases in the middle. Per germline, CDR1 KGHSH and CDR2 LQKENI. There are 14 residues in the CDR3. The DNA for the CDR3 is TGTGCCAGCTCACCCCAAGACAGATACAATGAGCAGTTCTTC. This encodes CASSPQDRYNEQFF.

The genes are TRBV2 and TRBJ2-7; maybe TRBD1 (6 bases). Between the trimmed V and J ends, which lost 6 bases and 5 bases, there was a span of 17 bases. The CDR3 loop spans 14 amino acids. The germline CDR1 and CDR2 sequences are SNHLY and FYNNEI. The chain's CDR3 is CASRRGGRGNEQYF. CDR3 nucleotide sequence: TGTGCCAGCAGGAGAGGGGGTCGGGGCAACGAGCAGTACTTC.

V usage is TRBV30 and J usage is TRBJ2-7; D gene unclear. V was clipped by 0 bases and J by 6 bases, with 9 bases between them. CDR3 size: 12 residues. CDR1 and CDR2 from the germline V gene are GTSNPN and SVGIG (reference sequence). The chain's CDR3 is CAWSVGRTEQYF. The CDR3 DNA is TGTGCCTGGAGTGTGGGCAGAACCGAGCAGTACTTC.

The V gene is TRBV6-5, the J gene TRBJ1-4; unclear D gene. This CDR3 contains 14 residues. The V and J ends lost 8 bases and 7 bases respectively, with 17 bases between them. Germline V gives CDR1 MNHEY, CDR2 SVGAGI. The CDR3 protein is CASRAAGESEKLFF. Written as DNA, the CDR3 is TGTGCCAGCCGCGCGGCCGGGGAAAGTGAAAAACTGTTTTTT.

This sequence joins TRBV6-5 and TRBJ2-3; 11 positions agree with TRBD2. In germline, CDR1 is MNHEY, CDR2 SVGAGI. This CDR3 spans 15 amino acids. V trimming: 6 bases; J trimming: 3 bases; junction bases outside the gene matches: 5. CDR3 bases: TGTGCCAGCAGCTACACTAGCGGGAGTACAGATACGCAGTATTTT. Translated, it gives CASSYTSGSTDTQYF.

The chain carries TRBV11-1 and TRBJ2-7, with TRBD2 identical over 8 bases. V gave up 1 base and J gave up 5 bases; unmatched junction bases: 4. CDR3 length equals 14 residues. CDR1 SGHAT and CDR2 FQDESV come from the germline V gene (reference sequence). The CDR3 DNA follows: TGTGCCAGCAGCTTAGGGACTAGCCAGGACGAGCAGTACTTC. This sequence encodes CASSLGTSQDEQYF.

The rearrangement joins TRBV7-9 to TRBJ2-1; the D gene is possibly TRBD2 (6 bases). CDR1 and CDR2 from the germline V gene are SEHNR and FQNEAQ (reference sequence). The CDR3 runs 14 residues. Trimming left V 5 bases short and J 8 bases short, with 16 bases between. The CDR3 DNA reads as TGTGCCAGCAGCCTCGGGAGTCTAAGGGATGAGCAGTTCTTC. It is translated as CASSLGSLRDEQFF.

V usage is TRBV27 and J usage is TRBJ2-7, with 9 positions matching TRBD1. The CDR3 spans 15 residues. CDR1 is MNHEY, CDR2 SMNVEV, per germline (reference sequence). V was pared by 6 bases and J by 2 bases, with 8 bases of the junction left unmatched. The CDR3 region has the DNA TGTGCCAGCAGCCGGCCGGGACAGGGCGCCTACGAGCAGTACTTC. Translated, it gives CASSRPGQGAYEQYF.

The CDR3 spells CASSLRLAGTGNEQFF. The CDR3 DNA is TGTGCCAGCAGCTTACGACTAGCGGGAACTGGGAATGAGCAGTTCTTC. V gene TRBV11-2 combines with J gene TRBJ2-1, with 11 bases aligning to TRBD2. The CDR3 extends over 16 amino acids. The germline CDR1 and CDR2 sequences are SGHAT and FQNNGV. V gave up 2 bases and J gave up 7 bases; unmatched junction bases: 7.

CDR3 sequence: CSAKTSYEQYF. CDR3 DNA: TGCAGTGCGAAGACTAGCTACGAGCAGTACTTC. V is TRBV20-1 and J is TRBJ2-7; a possible D gene is TRBD2 (6 bases). Germline CDR1 reads DFQATT; CDR2 reads SNEGSKA (reference sequence). The CDR3 length is 11 residues. V was clipped by 6 bases and J by 3 bases, with 9 bases between them.

V usage is TRBV10-1 and J usage is TRBJ1-5, with a tentative D call TRBD1 (5 bases). This CDR3 is 16 amino acids long. From germline, CDR1 is WNHNN and CDR2 SYGVQD (reference sequence). The V end lost 3 bases, the J end lost 5 bases, and 17 bases lay between the germline ends. This CDR3 reads CASSDKQGWSDQPQHF. CDR3 bases: TGCGCCAGCAGTGACAAGCAGGGCTGGTCGGATCAGCCCCAGCATTTT.

This clone was counted a single time. The chain recombines TRBV5-6 with TRBJ2-1, with 10 bases aligning to TRBD2. Germline assignment: CDR1 SGHDT and CDR2 YYEEEE. V shed 4 bases, J shed 7 bases, and the junction held 14 bases outside the gene matches. The CDR3 contains 17 residues. In DNA, the CDR3 is TGTGCCAGCAGCGCCCTAGAAAGGATAGCGGGAGGAAATGAGCAGTTCTTC. It codes for CASSALERIAGGNEQFF.

This clone was picked up a small number of times. The chain employs TRBV7-3 and TRBJ2-7; possible D gene TRBD1, 5 bases. Trimming removed 3 bases at V and 3 bases at J, with 12 bases between. Germline V lookup: CDR1 SGHTA, CDR2 FQGTGA. This CDR3 contains 14 residues. DNA of the CDR3: TGTGCCAGCAGCTTTAGCAGTCAGGGCTACGAGCAGTACTTC. This translates into CASSFSSQGYEQYF.

The rearrangement uses TRBV18 and TRBJ2-2; the match to TRBD2 covers 13 bases. Losses at the gene ends were 3 bases for V and 3 bases for J; bases not matched to a gene: 1. CDR1 is KGHSH and CDR2 is LQKENI in the germline V gene. The CDR3 runs 16 residues. CDR3 amino acids: CASSPTSGRDTGELFF. The CDR3, as DNA: TGTGCCAGCTCACCCACTAGCGGGAGGGACACCGGGGAGCTGTTTTTT.

The chain joins TRBV19 to TRBJ2-1; 7 bases fit TRBD2. V dropped 9 bases and J dropped 6; count of bases not matched to a gene: 11. This CDR3 has 14 residues. Germline V gives CDR1 LNHDA, CDR2 SQIVND (reference sequence). CDR3 residues: CASSLGGLLNEQFF. The CDR3 DNA reads TGTGCCAGCTCCTTGGGAGGGCTACTCAATGAGCAGTTCTTC. The whole variable domain, remainder taken from reference TRBV19 and TRBJ2-1, is DGGITQSPKYLFRKEGQNVTLSCEQNLNHDAMYWYRQDPGQGLRLIYYSQIVNDFQKGDIAEGYSVSREKKESFPLTVTSAQKNPTAFYLCASSLGGLLNEQFFGPGTRLTVL.

V and J are TRBV21-1 and TRBJ2-3; the table's D call, TRBD2, has no DNA check behind it. TRBV21-1 is termed a pseudogene. The CDR3 sequence is 16 residues long. CDR3 sequence (DNA): TGTGCCAGCAGCAAAGCGGCTAGCGTAAGCACAGATACGCAGTATTTT. Amino acids: CASSKAASVSTDTQYF.

The chain employs TRBV4-3 and TRBJ2-1, with 8 bases identical to TRBD1. V lost 1 base, J lost 1 base, and 6 bases stayed unmatched. CDR3 length equals 17 residues. Germline CDR1 is LGHNA and CDR2 is YSLEER. CDR3 nucleotides: TGCGCCAGCAGCCAAGTTACAGGGGGAGTATCCTACAATGAGCAGTTCTTC. As protein: CASSQVTGGVSYNEQFF.